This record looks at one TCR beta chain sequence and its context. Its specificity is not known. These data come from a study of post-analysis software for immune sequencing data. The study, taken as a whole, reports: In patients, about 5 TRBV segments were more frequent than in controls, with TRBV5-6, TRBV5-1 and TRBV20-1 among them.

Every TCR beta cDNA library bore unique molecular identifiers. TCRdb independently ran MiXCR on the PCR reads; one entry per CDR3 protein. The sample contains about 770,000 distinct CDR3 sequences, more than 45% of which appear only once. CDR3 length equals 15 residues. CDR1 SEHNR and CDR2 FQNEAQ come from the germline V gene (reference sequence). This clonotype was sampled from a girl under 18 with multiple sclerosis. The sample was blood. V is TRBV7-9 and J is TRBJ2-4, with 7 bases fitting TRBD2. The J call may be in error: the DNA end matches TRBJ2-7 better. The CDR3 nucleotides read TGTGCCAGCAGCTTAGCGGCGACTAGCTTACACGAGCAGTACTTC. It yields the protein CASSLAATSLHEQYF.